The 27 T cell receptor beta chains below come from one sample, sequenced in a study of T cell responses to AZD1222 COVID-19 vaccine (dated by TCRdb to the early 2020s). Taken with the paper, the label for time point translates to: about 28 days (+/-7) after the second vaccine dose. Libraries came from the immunoSEQ multiplex PCR assay. Drawn from immuneACCESS, this table holds only the in-frame rearrangements with V and J called that TCRdb kept. Clones are partly lost; checked studies trace under half to an unresolved V gene and leave the rest unexplained. The sample table holds approximately 110,000 clones, of which around 90% were seen once. The ten most abundant clones make up less than 2.5% of the sample. The source material was peripheral blood, sampled 28 days after the second AZD1222 dose. These receptors came from an adult who received the AZD1222 COVID-19 vaccine.

The rearrangement links TRBV19 to TRBJ2-2; 8 positions agree with TRBD2. The germline CDR1 and CDR2 sequences are LNHDA and SQIVND (reference sequence). CDR3 length equals 16 residues. Trimming at V came to 3 bases and at J to 5 bases, leaving 8 bases not matched to a gene. CDR3 sequence: CASSMGSGGRTGELFF. The DNA for the CDR3 is TGTGCCAGTAGTATGGGAAGCGGGGGAAGGACCGGGGAGCTGTTTTTT.

The J gene is TRBJ2-7, the V gene TRBV19; no definite D call. The CDR3 consists of 14 residues. Germline assignment: CDR1 LNHDA and CDR2 SQIVND (reference sequence). V was trimmed by 1 base and J by 0 bases, leaving 7 bases between them. The CDR3 DNA sequence: TGTGCCAGTAGTATAGGCGGTCCCTCCTACGAGCAGTACTTC. Translated, it gives CASSIGGPSYEQYF.

J is TRBJ1-4 and V is TRBV27; D is possibly TRBD1 (5 bases). The germline V and J ends were trimmed by 6 bases and 6 bases, with 14 bases remaining between them. Germline V gives CDR1 MNHEY, CDR2 SMNVEV (reference sequence). This CDR3 region has 14 residues. CDR3: CASSRKGRHEKLFF. The DNA of the CDR3 is TGTGCCAGCAGCCGGAAGGGGAGGCATGAAAAACTGTTTTTT.

In its sample, this clone was seen once. This chain links TRBV3-1 (or the pseudogene TRBV3-2) with TRBJ1-5, with D perhaps TRBD1 (5 bases). CDR3 size: 15 residues. The germline V gene encodes CDR1 LGHDT and CDR2 YNNKEL (reference sequence). V was shortened by 2 bases and J by 1 base, with 9 bases between the two germline ends. CDR3 coding DNA: TGTGCCAGCAGCCAATCAGGGTCCAGCAATCAGCCCCAGCATTTT. It specifies CASSQSGSSNQPQHF.

This clone was recorded once. The V call is TRBV2, the J call TRBJ1-2; a possible D gene is TRBD1 (5 bases). The germline V gene encodes CDR1 SNHLY and CDR2 FYNNEI. The CDR3 sequence is 12 residues long. The V and J ends lost 6 bases and 8 bases respectively, with 13 bases between them. CDR3 region: CASRRGGYGYTF. DNA of the CDR3: TGTGCCAGCAGGAGGGGCGGCTACGGCTACACCTTC.

This clone has only a few counts. The chain is built from TRBV4-2 and TRBJ2-5; D perhaps matches TRBD1 (5 bases). Germline V gives CDR1 LGHNA, CDR2 YNFKEQ. The V end lost 4 bases, the J end lost 1 base, and 10 bases lay between the germline ends. The CDR3 length is 14 residues. In DNA, the CDR3 is TGTGCCAGCAGCCCCAGGGTGGGCCAAGAGACCCAGTACTTC. It is translated as CASSPRVGQETQYF.

The chain recombines TRBV6-4 with TRBJ2-3; D possibly corresponds to TRBD2 (5 bases). Germline values: CDR1 MRHNA, CDR2 SNTAGT. The CDR3 sequence is 19 residues long. V was shortened by 1 base and J by 1 base, with 21 bases between the two germline ends. CDR3 in amino acids: CASSDLKSRGRAGTDTQYF. The CDR3 bases are TGTGCCAGCAGTGACTTAAAATCCCGGGGTCGGGCAGGCACAGATACGCAGTATTTT.

This clone was observed a single time. The chain combines TRBV6-4 with TRBJ2-1, with 7 bases lining up with TRBD2. Trimming cost V 4 bases and J 0 bases; bases outside gene matches: 3. The length of the CDR3 is 15 residues. Germline assignment: CDR1 MRHNA and CDR2 SNTAGT. CDR3 sequence reads: CASSVLAASYNEQFF. In DNA form, the CDR3 reads TGTGCCAGCAGTGTTCTAGCGGCCTCCTACAATGAGCAGTTCTTC.

This chain connects TRBV20-1 to TRBJ2-5; no clear D gene. Trimming took off 5 bases at V and 5 bases at J, with 9 bases between the two ends. There are 11 residues in the CDR3. Germline V CDR1 and CDR2: DFQATT, SNEGSKA (reference sequence). The chain's CDR3 is CSASPIETQYF. CDR3 coding DNA: TGCAGTGCTTCCCCCATCGAGACCCAGTACTTC.

The genes are TRBV27 and TRBJ1-6; 7 nucleotides align to TRBD1. This CDR3 contains 16 residues. CDR1 MNHEY and CDR2 SMNVEV come from the germline V gene (reference sequence). V gave up 3 bases and J gave up 2 bases; unmatched junction bases: 4. The CDR3 spells CASSFAGTAYNSPLHF. DNA of the CDR3: TGTGCCAGCAGTTTTGCCGGGACAGCCTATAATTCACCCCTCCACTTT.

The chain links TRBV6-4 to TRBJ2-3; 8 bases are shared with TRBD2. Germline values: CDR1 MRHNA, CDR2 SNTAGT. The CDR3 has 14 amino acids. With 2 bases clipped from V and 2 bases from J, the junction kept 0 bases outside the gene matches. The CDR3 loop reads CASSDGLATDTQYF. The CDR3 nucleotides are TGTGCCAGCAGTGACGGACTAGCCACAGATACGCAGTATTTT.

The gene calls are TRBV5-5 and TRBJ1-1, with D unresolved. The V end was cut by 2 bases, the J end by 1 base, with 6 bases between. The CDR3 totals 13 residues. Germline assignment: CDR1 SGHKS and CDR2 YYEKEE (reference sequence). The CDR3 here is CASSLDTNTEAFF. CDR3 DNA: TGTGCCAGCAGCTTAGATACGAACACTGAAGCTTTCTTT. Based on the CDR3 plus reference TRBV5-5 and TRBJ1-1, the full variable domain is DAGVTQSPTHLIKTRGQQVTLRCSPISGHKSVSWYQQVLGQGPQFIFQYYEKEERGRGNFPDRFSARQFPNYSSELNVNALLLGDSALYLCASSLDTNTEAFFGQGTRLTVV.

This clone was seen just once. This chain's CDR3 is CASSIAYGYTF. The CDR3 bases are TGTGCCAGTAGTATAGCCTATGGCTACACCTTC. The rearrangement uses TRBV19 and TRBJ1-2; no reliable D call. The germline V and J ends were trimmed by 1 base and 4 bases, with 1 base remaining between them. The CDR3 is made up of 11 amino acids. CDR1 is LNHDA and CDR2 is SQIVND in the germline V gene (reference sequence).

V gene TRBV27 combines with J gene TRBJ2-4; TRBD1 matches at 11 bases. V shed 5 bases, J shed 13 bases, and the junction held 7 bases outside the gene matches. CDR1 and CDR2 (germline): MNHEY, SMNVEV (reference sequence). This CDR3 region has 13 residues. The CDR3 loop is CASSMSGQGDQYF. CDR3 bases: TGTGCCAGCAGTATGTCGGGACAGGGGGACCAGTACTTC.

The rearrangement links TRBV25-1 to TRBJ2-3, with D possibly TRBD1 on 5 matching bases. V was clipped by 6 bases and J by 2 bases, with 12 bases between them. Germline lookup yields CDR1 MGHDK and CDR2 SYGVNS. The CDR3 covers 14 residues. The CDR3 sequence is CASSRALNTDTQYF. The CDR3, as DNA: TGTGCCAGCAGCAGGGCTCTAAACACAGATACGCAGTATTTT.

The chain employs TRBV19 and TRBJ1-1; D might be TRBD1 (5 bases). V was trimmed by 6 bases and J by 1 base, leaving 18 bases between them. The germline gives CDR1 LNHDA, CDR2 SQIVND (reference sequence). CDR3 length: 16 residues. The CDR3 loop reads CASRPGYTVTNTEAFF. CDR3 sequence (DNA): TGTGCCAGTAGACCAGGGTATACAGTCACGAACACTGAAGCTTTCTTT.

This sequence joins TRBV28 and TRBJ2-5, with no clear D. Germline loops: CDR1 MDHEN, CDR2 SYDVKM. This CDR3 has 14 residues. V dropped 5 bases and J dropped 4 bases, with 14 bases sitting between them. This chain's CDR3 is CASSLRSVVETQYF. CDR3 sequence (DNA): TGTGCCAGCAGTCTTCGTTCGGTAGTAGAGACCCAGTACTTC.

This chain uses TRBV19 with TRBJ2-5; TRBD1 aligns across 10 bases. CDR1 is LNHDA and CDR2 is SQIVND in the germline V gene (reference sequence). Trimming took 4 bases from V and 4 from J; bases not matched to a gene: 6. CDR3 length: 15 residues. The CDR3 is CASSTVGTGVETQYF. CDR3 coding DNA: TGTGCCAGTAGTACAGTAGGGACAGGGGTAGAGACCCAGTACTTC.

V usage is TRBV19 and J usage is TRBJ1-5, with D unresolved. The germline gives CDR1 LNHDA, CDR2 SQIVND (reference sequence). The CDR3 length is 16 residues. Trimming shortened V by 5 bases and J by 5 bases, and 19 bases separated the two germline ends. Here the CDR3 reads CASSPHRPGFDQPQHF. The CDR3 nucleotides are TGTGCCAGTAGTCCTCATCGACCGGGGTTTGATCAGCCCCAGCATTTT.

The J gene is TRBJ1-1, the V gene TRBV11-2; 8 bases map to TRBD1. This CDR3 is 16 amino acids long. Trimming at V came to 5 bases and at J to 4 bases, leaving 12 bases not matched to a gene. CDR1 is SGHAT and CDR2 is FQNNGV in the germline V gene. The CDR3 protein is CASSPSSGGAGTEAFF. The CDR3 DNA sequence: TGTGCCAGCAGCCCATCCTCAGGGGGCGCAGGCACTGAAGCTTTCTTT.

This chain links TRBV19 with TRBJ1-2; 9 bases match TRBD1. This CDR3 has 17 amino acids. V was pared by 1 base and J by 2 bases, with 8 bases of the junction left unmatched. Germline assignment: CDR1 LNHDA and CDR2 SQIVND (reference sequence). The CDR3 loop is CASSIVLGTGSNYGYTF. For the CDR3, the DNA is TGTGCCAGTAGTATAGTCCTCGGGACAGGGTCCAACTATGGCTACACCTTC.

The chain has TRBV5-1 and TRBJ1-5; D is perhaps TRBD1 (5 bases). The V gene's germline CDR1 is SGHRS and CDR2 YFSETQ. The CDR3 loop spans 12 amino acids. Trimming removed 4 bases at V and 7 bases at J, with 9 bases between. CDR3 sequence: CASSRGKQPQHF. In nucleotides, the CDR3 is TGCGCCAGCAGCAGGGGTAAGCAGCCCCAGCATTTT. The whole variable domain, remainder taken from reference TRBV5-1 and TRBJ1-5, is KAGVTQTPRYLIKTRGQQVTLSCSPISGHRSVSWYQQTPGQGLQFLFEYFSETQRNKGNFPGRFSGRQFSNSRSEMNVSTLELGDSALYLCASSRGKQPQHFGDGTRLSIL.

The genes are TRBV28 and TRBJ2-1; TRBD2 matches 12 bases. Unmatched junction bases numbered 13, after V lost 5 bases and J lost 5 bases. CDR1 and CDR2 from the germline V gene are MDHEN and SYDVKM. The CDR3 runs to 18 residues. CDR3 loop: CASSPYIGLAGIHNEQFF. CDR3 in DNA: TGTGCCAGCAGTCCATATATCGGACTAGCGGGAATCCACAATGAGCAGTTCTTC.

For the CDR3, the DNA is TGTGCCAGCACCCTAAGCCGGGTCAACGAGCAGTACTTC. Its translation is CASTLSRVNEQYF. The chain joins TRBV7-8 to TRBJ2-7; D remains unclear. Germline V gene data show CDR1 as SGHVS and CDR2 as FQNEAQ. With 7 bases removed from V and 5 bases from J, the gap between germline ends came to 15 bases. The CDR3 is 13 residues long.

The chain recombines TRBV9 with TRBJ2-7, with 13 bases lining up with TRBD2. CDR1 SGDLS and CDR2 YYNGEE come from the germline V gene. CDR3 length: 16 residues. The V and J ends lost 3 bases and 6 bases, in that order; junction bases with no gene match: 9. For the CDR3, the DNA is TGTGCCAGCAGCGGTACTAGCGGGAGGGCTCTGGGCGAGCAGTACTTC. It translates to CASSGTSGRALGEQYF.

The rearrangement links TRBV6-1 to TRBJ2-1; 8 bases fit TRBD2. V dropped 2 bases and J dropped 2; count of bases not matched to a gene: 2. Germline CDR1 reads MNHNS; CDR2 reads SASEGT. The CDR3 runs 15 residues. The CDR3 region has the DNA TGTGCCAGCAGTGAACCCGGGAGGGCCTACAATGAGCAGTTCTTC. Residues: CASSEPGRAYNEQFF.

V and J are TRBV19 and TRBJ2-6, with D hard to call. V lost 3 bases and J 2 bases, leaving 8 bases between the germline ends. CDR3 length: 15 residues. Per germline, CDR1 LNHDA and CDR2 SQIVND (reference sequence). CDR3 residues: CASSITVPGANVLTF. In DNA form, the CDR3 reads TGTGCCAGTAGTATTACAGTCCCTGGGGCCAACGTCCTGACTTTC.